This record covers a single T cell receptor beta chain. This may come from a read error, since a much larger clone is one base off. The data are from a study of low-dose radiotherapy and immunotherapy resistance in tumors. Overall study: Every 2 weeks, cohort 1 got 0.5 Gy, reaching 6.5 Gy to the planning target volume.

Time point noted: before trial treatment. After removal of 2 bases from V and 7 bases from J, the junction contained 14 bases not matched to a gene. CDR3 length: 16 amino acids. The germline V gene encodes CDR1 SEHNR and CDR2 FQNEAQ (reference sequence). First-strand cDNA relied on TRAV- and TRBV-specific primers spanning alpha and beta chains. The authors amplified TCRs for about 20 PCR cycles with a constant-region primer and a V-primer adapter. From the reads, TCRdb called clonotypes with MiXCR, one entry per CDR3 protein. The sample has 85,000 to 95,000 distinct CDR3 sequences, just under 9.5% seen once; the top ten hold 1%.

The chain couples TRBV7-9 to TRBJ2-7; TRBD1 matches 7 bases. The receptor was derived from a male donor with prostate cancer. Sample: PBMCs, taken before treatment. The CDR3: CASSLKGTAPYNEQYF. DNA for the CDR3: TGTGCCAGCAGCTTAAAGGGGACAGCCCCTTACAATGAGCAGTACTTC.